Sequencing of this TCR beta chain was carried out in a study of shared clonotypes between healthy human individuals. Study-level points and caveats: Memory subsets generally showed lower estimated richness than naive subsets. Generation probability values for non-shared clonotypes were lower than those for clonotypes shared by all four donors.

The germline V gene encodes CDR1 SGHRS and CDR2 YFSETQ. V dropped 2 bases and J dropped 0 bases, with 9 bases sitting between them. The CDR3 runs to 15 residues. Notes on this clone: Antigen unknown. The sample contains more than one DNA sequence encoding this CDR3.

Deep level was the assay's run setting. Investigators spread the genomic DNA of each subset evenly over several immunoSEQ plates. Generated by immunoSEQ multiplex PCR, the TCRdb table keeps only in-frame clones and is missing some. In the table there are about a million clones, approximately 68% of which are singletons. The genes are TRBV5-1 and TRBJ2-1; D remains unclear. The clonotype was recovered from a man between 18 and 29 years old in good health. The sequencing sample was made of memory CD4+ T cells sorted from blood. The subset: CD45RA-negative fraction. CDR3 sequence: CASSLGQSSYNEQFF. The CDR3 DNA reads as TGCGCCAGCAGCTTAGGTCAGAGCTCCTACAATGAGCAGTTCTTC.